This T cell receptor (beta chain) was sequenced for a study of T cells after yellow fever vaccination. Each CDR3 protein gets one entry after TCRdb re-called the 5' RACE reads with MiXCR. In the table there are 620,000 or so distinct CDR3 sequences, around a sixth of which are singletons. This CDR3 contains 12 residues. Trimming took off 1 base at V and 10 bases at J, with 10 bases between the two ends. Germline CDR1 and CDR2: SEHNR and FQNEAQ (reference sequence). The J gene is TRBJ2-5, the V gene TRBV7-9; no clear D. The TCR was taken from a young man who received the YFV17D yellow fever vaccine. Source: PBMCs, taken less than 6 days after the first yellow fever vaccination. CDR3 sequence: CASSLVIGGQYF. The CDR3 DNA is TGTGCCAGCAGCTTAGTTATCGGCGGCCAGTACTTC. The full variable domain, rest sourced from reference TRBV7-9 and TRBJ2-5, is DTGVSQNPRHKITKRGQNVTFRCDPISEHNRLYWYRQTLGQGPEFLTYFQNEAQLEKSRLLSDRFSAERPKGSFSTLEIQRTEQGDSAMYLCASSLVIGGQYFGPGTRLLVL.